This passage covers 15 T cell receptor beta chains from one sample sequenced in a study of cytomegalovirus exposure and HLA in healthy donors. A multiplex PCR was run with 60 Vbeta primers and 13 Jbeta primers. TCRdb's table, derived via immunoSEQ multiplex PCR, lists solely in-frame clones and lacks some. This repertoire shows fewer than 150,000 clones, around three quarters found once; its top ten account for 2.7%. The sample taken for sequencing was PBMCs. The receptors come from a woman aged 40-49 years in good health and CMV-seropositive.

The chain recombines TRBV30 with TRBJ1-5; D ambiguous. This CDR3 is 16 amino acids long. Trimming cost V 0 bases and J 3 bases, with 15 bases left between them. Looked up from germline, CDR1 is GTSNPN and CDR2 is SVGIG (reference sequence). The DNA of the CDR3 is TGTGCCTGGAGTGTGGAGGGCCCCTATCCCAATCAGCCCCAGCATTTT. Amino acid sequence: CAWSVEGPYPNQPQHF.

This sequence joins TRBV6-5 and TRBJ1-1, with TRBD1 matching over 8 bases. In germline, CDR1 is MNHEY, CDR2 SVGAGI. The CDR3 consists of 14 residues. V dropped 6 bases and J dropped 1; count of bases not matched to a gene: 4. The CDR3 coding sequence is TGTGCCAGCAGATCCGGGACAGGGAACACTGAAGCTTTCTTT. It translates to CASRSGTGNTEAFF.

The rearrangement links TRBV2 to TRBJ2-2; perhaps TRBD1 as D (6 bases). Per the germline V gene, CDR1 is SNHLY and CDR2 is FYNNEI. The CDR3 sequence is 14 residues long. Trimming cost V 5 bases and J 4 bases, with 11 bases left between them. CDR3: CASSQLQGTGELFF. As DNA, the CDR3 is TGTGCCAGCAGTCAGTTACAGGGCACCGGGGAGCTGTTTTTT. Full variable domain (outside the CDR3, taken from reference TRBV2 and TRBJ2-2): EPEVTQTPSHQVTQMGQEVILRCVPISNHLYFYWYRQILGQKVEFLVSFYNNEISEKSEIFDDQFSVERPDGSNFTLKIRSTKLEDSAMYFCASSQLQGTGELFFGEGSRLTVL.

This clone has more than one count but fewer than ten. This chain links TRBV6-1 with TRBJ2-2, with a possible D match to TRBD2 (6 bases). This CDR3 spans 15 amino acids. Germline V lookup: CDR1 MNHNS, CDR2 SASEGT. The V end lost 6 bases, the J end lost 2 bases, and 13 bases lay between the germline ends. The CDR3 DNA reads as TGTGCCAGCAGCCGACTAGGGCCCAACACCGGGGAGCTGTTTTTT. As protein: CASSRLGPNTGELFF.

The chain recombines TRBV30 with TRBJ2-1; TRBD2 matches at 8 bases. Per the germline V gene, CDR1 is GTSNPN and CDR2 is SVGIG (reference sequence). The CDR3 length is 14 residues. Trimming removed 3 bases from V and 4 bases from J; junction bases left unmatched: 5. The CDR3, as DNA: TGTGCCTGGAGCCCGGGACTAGGGTACAATGAGCAGTTCTTC. Encoded protein: CAWSPGLGYNEQFF.

V is TRBV11-2 and J is TRBJ1-3; 8 bases map to TRBD1. The V segment lost 4 bases and the J segment 7 bases; nucleotides outside the gene matches: 3. Per germline, CDR1 SGHAT and CDR2 FQNNGV. The CDR3 consists of 13 residues. CDR3 sequence reads: CASSSDRANTIYF. In DNA form, the CDR3 reads TGTGCCAGCAGCTCGGACAGGGCTAACACCATATATTTT.

The chain uses TRBV7-8 and TRBJ1-1; TRBD1 is a possible D gene (5 bases). Trimming pared 4 bases from V and 7 bases from J, leaving 16 bases between. The CDR3 has 14 residues. Germline lookup yields CDR1 SGHVS and CDR2 FQNEAQ. The CDR3: CASSSTSRANEAFF. The DNA of the CDR3 is TGTGCCAGCAGCTCTACAAGCAGGGCCAATGAAGCTTTCTTT.

V and J are TRBV6-4 and TRBJ2-5, with 10 bases matching TRBD2. Trimming at V came to 2 bases and at J to 5 bases, leaving 11 bases not matched to a gene. The CDR3 spans 17 residues. The germline V gene has CDR1 MRHNA and CDR2 SNTAGT. CDR3 nucleotides: TGTGCCAGCAGTGACATACCTAGCGGGAGACGAGGTGAGACCCAGTACTTC. It encodes CASSDIPSGRRGETQYF.

The chain couples TRBV7-2 to TRBJ2-5; TRBD2 is a possible D gene (6 bases). V was cut by 5 bases and J by 11 bases, with 21 bases left in between. CDR3 length equals 14 residues. Germline-derived CDR1 and CDR2 are SGHTA and FQGNSA. The CDR3 coding sequence is TGTGCCAGCAGCCCACCCCGTTTAGGCGGGGAGCAGTACTTC. Translated: CASSPPRLGGEQYF.

This clone was counted between two and nine times. The CDR3 DNA follows: TGTGCCAGCAGTCATACAGGGGTGGGATCACCCCTCCACTTT. Residues: CASSHTGVGSPLHF. The genes are TRBV7-2 and TRBJ1-6, with 7 bases fitting TRBD1. Unmatched junction bases numbered 9, after V lost 6 bases and J lost 10 bases. The germline gives CDR1 SGHTA, CDR2 FQGNSA. The CDR3 has 14 residues.

As concerns this clone: The junction and the germline gene differ at one end; a read error may be behind it. The rearrangement joins TRBV27 to TRBJ1-6, with D unresolved. CDR1 and CDR2 (germline): MNHEY, SMNVEV (reference sequence). The CDR3 spans 13 residues. CDR3 sequence: CTSSLSPNSPLHF. The CDR3 DNA reads TGTACCAGCAGTTTATCTCCGAATTCACCCCTCCACTTT.

The chain is built from TRBV6-1 and TRBJ2-1; 9 bases match TRBD2. The V gene's germline CDR1 is MNHNS and CDR2 SASEGT. The J segment lost 7 bases and the V segment lost 0 bases, leaving 13 bases of the junction unmatched. The CDR3 contains 18 residues. The CDR3 is CASSEAIGSGGRGNEQFF. CDR3 sequence (DNA): TGTGCCAGCAGTGAAGCGATCGGTAGCGGGGGCCGGGGGAATGAGCAGTTCTTC.

In nucleotides, the CDR3 is TGCGCCAGCAGCTGGGGGGGCCGAACCGGGGAGCTGTTTTTT. It translates to CASSWGGRTGELFF. V usage is TRBV5-1 and J usage is TRBJ2-2; weak D call: TRBD2 (7 bases). Trimming stripped 3 bases from V and 5 bases from J, with 11 bases between. Per germline, CDR1 SGHRS and CDR2 YFSETQ. This CDR3 is 14 amino acids long.

This chain connects TRBV27 to TRBJ1-4, with D perhaps matching TRBD1 (6 bases). Trimming removed 3 bases at V and 7 bases at J, with 9 bases between. The germline gives CDR1 MNHEY, CDR2 SMNVEV (reference sequence). There are 13 residues in the CDR3. The CDR3 sequence is CASSFRGGEKLFF. The CDR3 DNA follows: TGTGCCAGCAGTTTCAGAGGGGGTGAAAAACTGTTTTTT. The full variable domain, in which reference TRBV27 and TRBJ1-4 provide the parts outside the CDR3, is EAQVTQNPRYLITVTGKKLTVTCSQNMNHEYMSWYRQDPGLGLRQIYYSMNVEVTDKGDVPEGYKVSRKEKRNFPLILESPSPNQTSLYFCASSFRGGEKLFFGSGTQLSVL.

The chain has TRBV5-1 and TRBJ2-5; TRBD2 matches 15 bases. The V gene's germline CDR1 is SGHRS and CDR2 YFSETQ. This CDR3 has 17 residues. With V trimmed by 4 bases and J by 1 base, 5 bases remained unmatched. CDR3 protein: CASSPGTSGGSQETQYF. The CDR3 region has the DNA TGCGCCAGCAGCCCCGGGACTAGCGGGGGGAGCCAAGAGACCCAGTACTTC.